These 27 T cell receptor beta chains came from one sample sequenced in a study of T cell responses to AZD1222 COVID-19 vaccine (dated by TCRdb to 2020 to 2023). Library preparation used the immunoSEQ multiplex PCR assay. TCRdb took over this immuneACCESS table, retaining in-frame rearrangements with V and J assigned. Such tables are incomplete; in checked studies, under half of the missing clones stem from an unresolved V gene, and the remainder is unexplained. Recorded for this sample are some 120,000 clones; more than 85% of them occurred a single time. The leading ten clones occupy over 2.5% of the sample. The time point label of this sample denotes: baseline before first vaccination. Sequenced material: peripheral blood, taken on day 0 of AZD1222 vaccination. The receptors shown here come from an adult in good health.

This clone has only one observation. V usage is TRBV10-2 and J usage is TRBJ1-5; 7 bases are a match to TRBD1. In germline, CDR1 is WSHSY, CDR2 SAAADI. Trimming removed 3 bases from V and 7 bases from J; junction bases left unmatched: 6. The CDR3 has 14 residues. As DNA, the CDR3 is TGCGCCAGCAGTGATCGACAGGGTGGACAGCCCCAGCATTTT. Translated: CASSDRQGGQPQHF.

This clone was found a few times. The gene calls are TRBV6-5 and TRBJ2-7; no clear D gene. This CDR3 is 14 amino acids long. Germline assignment: CDR1 MNHEY and CDR2 SVGAGI. Trimming removed 0 bases at V and 0 bases at J, with 6 bases between. CDR3 sequence (DNA): TGTGCCAGCAGTTACTCTCCTAACTCCTACGAGCAGTACTTC. Its translation: CASSYSPNSYEQYF.

This chain connects TRBV30 to TRBJ1-1; D is unclear. Germline assignment: CDR1 GTSNPN and CDR2 SVGIG (reference sequence). Trimming removed 0 bases at V and 5 bases at J, with 10 bases between. The CDR3 loop spans 13 amino acids. The CDR3 DNA reads as TGTGCCTGGAGTGTACTGGTTTCGACTGAAGCTTTCTTT. Amino acid sequence: CAWSVLVSTEAFF.

The J gene is TRBJ1-3, the V gene TRBV7-2; 8 nucleotides line up with TRBD1. CDR3 length: 16 amino acids. V lost 4 bases and J lost 0; bases outside the gene matches: 5. The germline V gene has CDR1 SGHTA and CDR2 FQGNSA. The CDR3 sequence: CASSYTGTGSGNTIYF. The CDR3 nucleotides are TGTGCCAGCAGCTACACCGGGACAGGCTCTGGAAACACCATATATTTT.

This chain joins TRBV5-1 and TRBJ2-7, with TRBD2 matching over 8 bases. The germline gives CDR1 SGHRS, CDR2 YFSETQ. V was clipped by 0 bases and J by 5 bases; unmatched bases: 10. The CDR3 has 16 residues. The DNA for the CDR3 is TGCGCCAGCAGCTTGGCGGTCGCGGGAGGCTTCCACGAGCAGTACTTC. Translated, it gives CASSLAVAGGFHEQYF.

The chain has TRBV19 and TRBJ2-7; 9 bases match TRBD2. Germline V lookup: CDR1 LNHDA, CDR2 SQIVND (reference sequence). CDR3 length: 15 residues. J lost 4 bases, V lost 3 bases, and 7 bases had no gene match. The CDR3 spells CASSIVTSGYYEQYF. The CDR3 DNA sequence: TGTGCCAGTAGTATCGTGACTAGCGGCTATTACGAGCAGTACTTC.

The chain recombines TRBV4-2 with TRBJ1-2, with 7 bases matching TRBD1. J lost 5 bases, V lost 4 bases, and 7 bases had no gene match. Germline CDR1 LGHNA, CDR2 YNFKEQ. The CDR3 runs to 14 residues. CDR3 residues: CASSPSSGGYGYTF. The CDR3 DNA sequence: TGTGCCAGCAGCCCCTCGTCAGGGGGGTATGGCTACACCTTC.

The chain carries TRBV5-4 and TRBJ1-1; no firm D call. CDR3 length equals 12 residues. Germline assignment: CDR1 SGHNT and CDR2 YYREEE (reference sequence). Trimming stripped 1 base from V and 12 bases from J, with 13 bases between. The CDR3 DNA is TGTGCCAGCAGCTTGAGGTCCGCGGAACCTTTCTTT. As protein: CASSLRSAEPFF.

The chain recombines TRBV12-5 with TRBJ2-1; the match to TRBD1 covers 8 bases. V shed 1 base and J 9 bases; nucleotides not matched to a gene: 8. CDR3 length: 15 amino acids. The germline V gene has CDR1 LGHNT and CDR2 FRNRAP. The CDR3 region is CASGLEQGVYSEQFF. CDR3 sequence (DNA): TGTGCTAGTGGTTTGGAACAGGGGGTATATTCTGAGCAGTTCTTC. Complete variable domain (other parts from reference TRBV12-5 and TRBJ2-1): DARVTQTPRHKVTEMGQEVTMRCQPILGHNTVFWYRQTMMQGLELLAYFRNRAPLDDSGMPKDRFSAEMPDATLATLKIQPSEPRDSAVYFCASGLEQGVYSEQFFGPGTRLTVL.

The CDR3 spells CASSEQGPTEAFF. CDR3 in DNA: TGTGCCAGCAGTGAACAGGGGCCCACTGAAGCTTTCTTT. V and J are TRBV6-1 and TRBJ1-1; maybe TRBD1 (6 bases). The V end lost 2 bases, the J end lost 4 bases, and 8 bases lay between the germline ends. The CDR3 totals 13 residues. The germline V gene encodes CDR1 MNHNS and CDR2 SASEGT.

This rearrangement joins TRBV11-3 to TRBJ2-7; D unresolved. V was clipped by 1 base and J by 2 bases, with 9 bases between them. Germline lookup yields CDR1 SGHNT and CDR2 YENEEA. The CDR3 contains 14 residues. The CDR3 spells CASSLGHLTYEQYF. DNA of the CDR3: TGTGCCAGCAGCTTAGGTCACCTAACCTACGAGCAGTACTTC.

The J gene is TRBJ1-3, the V gene TRBV7-2; D call uncertain. Trimming took off 5 bases at V and 4 bases at J, with 12 bases between the two ends. CDR3 length equals 14 residues. Germline CDR1 reads SGHTA; CDR2 reads FQGNSA. CDR3 region: CASSPTHRGNTIYF. The CDR3 nucleotides are TGTGCCAGCAGCCCAACGCACAGAGGAAACACCATATATTTT.

The genes are TRBV6-5 and TRBJ2-1; 11 bases line up with TRBD2. The CDR3 has 13 amino acids. Trimming at V came to 10 bases and at J to 8 bases, leaving 7 bases not matched to a gene. The germline V gene encodes CDR1 MNHEY and CDR2 SVGAGI. CDR3 sequence: CATPTSGTYEQFF. CDR3 bases: TGTGCCACCCCGACTAGCGGGACCTATGAGCAGTTCTTC.

The V and J genes are TRBV2 and TRBJ1-6; 9 positions agree with TRBD1. Germline values: CDR1 SNHLY, CDR2 FYNNEI. The V and J ends lost 7 bases and 9 bases, in that order; junction bases with no gene match: 4. The CDR3 consists of 13 residues. The CDR3 nucleotides are TGTGCCAGCAAGGACAGGGGTGGTTCACCCCTCCACTTT. It yields the protein CASKDRGGSPLHF. The full variable domain, completed using reference TRBV2 and TRBJ1-6, is EPEVTQTPSHQVTQMGQEVILRCVPISNHLYFYWYRQILGQKVEFLVSFYNNEISEKSEIFDDQFSVERPDGSNFTLKIRSTKLEDSAMYFCASKDRGGSPLHFGNGTRLTVT.

The gene calls are TRBV3-1 (or the pseudogene TRBV3-2) and TRBJ2-3; 14 bases map to TRBD2. The trim removed 4 bases at V and 5 bases at J, leaving 8 bases unmatched. CDR3 size: 17 residues. Germline V gives CDR1 LGHDT, CDR2 YNNKEL (reference sequence). In DNA form, the CDR3 reads TGTGCCAGCAGCCTACCACCGACTAGCGGGGGGGGAGATACGCAGTATTTT. This codes for CASSLPPTSGGGDTQYF.

This rearrangement joins TRBV7-9 to TRBJ2-5, with no clear D. The CDR3 length is 13 residues. V lost 7 bases, J lost 0 bases, and 9 bases lay in between. CDR1 and CDR2 from the germline V gene are SEHNR and FQNEAQ (reference sequence). The DNA for the CDR3 is TGTGCCAGCACCCCCAAAAACCAAGAGACCCAGTACTTC. Residues: CASTPKNQETQYF.

J is TRBJ1-1 and V is TRBV4-2, with 7 bases fitting TRBD1. This CDR3 region has 16 residues. Germline trimming cut 0 bases from V and 3 bases from J; bases unmatched to any gene: 7. The germline CDR1 and CDR2 sequences are LGHNA and YNFKEQ. The chain's CDR3 is CASSQDWAQGDTEAFF. In nucleotides, the CDR3 is TGTGCCAGCAGCCAAGATTGGGCCCAGGGGGACACTGAAGCTTTCTTT.

The chain combines TRBV18 with TRBJ2-7; possible D gene TRBD1, 6 bases. V lost 6 bases to trimming and J lost 2 bases, with 11 bases between them. The CDR3 is 13 residues long. Germline CDR1 is KGHSH and CDR2 is LQKENI. The CDR3 region is CASSRTDPYEQYF. CDR3 sequence (DNA): TGTGCCAGCTCCCGGACAGACCCCTACGAGCAGTACTTC.

The V call is TRBV5-3, the J call TRBJ2-1, with D unresolved. TRBV5-3 is noted as an ORF with a role that remains uncertain. V lost 0 bases to trimming and J lost 0 bases, with 19 bases between them. This CDR3 has 19 amino acids. The DNA of the CDR3 is TGTGCCAGAAGCTTGGAACTCAACCGCAGACCAAGCTCCTACAATGAGCAGTTCTTC. Protein: CARSLELNRRPSSYNEQFF.

The CDR3 bases are TGTGCCAGTAGTACCTCTCTAGACAGACTTAGCAATCAGCCCCAGCATTTT. Translation gives CASSTSLDRLSNQPQHF. V and J are TRBV19 and TRBJ1-5; TRBD1 is a possible D gene (5 bases). V gave up 4 bases and J gave up 0 bases, with 16 bases separating them. The germline V gene encodes CDR1 LNHDA and CDR2 SQIVND (reference sequence). This CDR3 has 17 residues. The full variable domain, with the rest looked up from reference TRBV19 and TRBJ1-5, is DGGITQSPKYLFRKEGQNVTLSCEQNLNHDAMYWYRQDPGQGLRLIYYSQIVNDFQKGDIAEGYSVSREKKESFPLTVTSAQKNPTAFYLCASSTSLDRLSNQPQHFGDGTRLSIL.

V is TRBV7-9 and J is TRBJ2-3; D remains unclear. The CDR3 spans 14 residues. V dropped 2 bases and J dropped 0 bases, with 6 bases sitting between them. The germline V gene has CDR1 SEHNR and CDR2 FQNEAQ (reference sequence). CDR3 protein: CASSLYTSTDTQYF. CDR3 nucleotides: TGTGCCAGCAGCTTATACACGAGCACAGATACGCAGTATTTT. Together with reference TRBV7-9 and TRBJ2-3, the CDR3 gives the full variable domain: DTGVSQNPRHKITKRGQNVTFRCDPISEHNRLYWYRQTLGQGPEFLTYFQNEAQLEKSRLLSDRFSAERPKGSFSTLEIQRTEQGDSAMYLCASSLYTSTDTQYFGPGTRLTVL.

This clone came up once. The V and J genes are TRBV25-1 and TRBJ1-2; 8 bases are shared with TRBD1. Germline CDR1 reads MGHDK; CDR2 reads SYGVNS. The CDR3 totals 16 residues. J lost 1 base, V lost 5 bases, and 9 bases had no gene match. The DNA for the CDR3 is TGTGCCAGCAGTCTCGGGACAGGAGGATTTAACTATGGCTACACCTTC. It codes for CASSLGTGGFNYGYTF.

This chain connects TRBV2 to TRBJ1-6; tentative D call: TRBD1 (5 bases). The V end lost 7 bases, the J end lost 7 bases, and 14 bases lay between the germline ends. This CDR3 contains 14 residues. The germline CDR1 and CDR2 sequences are SNHLY and FYNNEI. The CDR3 DNA is TGTGCCAGCACCTTCGGACGGGGCAATTCACCCCTCCACTTT. The encoded protein is CASTFGRGNSPLHF.

The chain carries TRBV30 and TRBJ1-2; TRBD1 matches 9 bases. After removal of 3 bases from V and 4 bases from J, the junction contained 6 bases not matched to a gene. This CDR3 spans 14 amino acids. CDR1 is GTSNPN and CDR2 is SVGIG in the germline V gene (reference sequence). CDR3 DNA sequence: TGTGCCTGGAGGGGACAGGGTATTAGCTATGGCTACACCTTC. It specifies CAWRGQGISYGYTF.

The V call is TRBV5-4, the J call TRBJ1-1; TRBD1 aligns across 10 bases. CDR3 length: 14 residues. V lost 7 bases, J lost 0 bases, and 3 bases stayed unmatched. The germline gives CDR1 SGHNT, CDR2 YYREEE (reference sequence). CDR3 in amino acids: CASRDRGMNTEAFF. The CDR3 DNA reads as TGTGCCAGCCGGGACAGGGGAATGAACACTGAAGCTTTCTTT.

The rearrangement uses TRBV11-2 and TRBJ1-3; TRBD1 might be the D (5 bases). CDR3 length: 19 amino acids. Trimming took off 5 bases at V and 0 bases at J, with 23 bases between the two ends. Looked up from germline, CDR1 is SGHAT and CDR2 is FQNNGV. CDR3 amino acids: CASSPALAGLLSSGNTIYF. The CDR3 region has the DNA TGTGCCAGCAGCCCAGCACTGGCGGGACTCCTGAGCTCTGGAAACACCATATATTTT.

This clone appeared once. The chain recombines TRBV2 with TRBJ2-5; D perhaps matches TRBD1 (7 bases). The germline V and J ends were trimmed by 8 bases and 3 bases, with 22 bases remaining between them. This CDR3 has 16 residues. The germline V gene has CDR1 SNHLY and CDR2 FYNNEI. CDR3 coding DNA: TGTGCCAGCGATAATTCCAGGGGGGCCCCAGAAGAGACCCAGTACTTC. It codes for CASDNSRGAPEETQYF.